The 5 T cell receptor beta chains given below trace back to one sample, sequenced in a study of T cell responses to AZD1222 COVID-19 vaccine. Data came from immunoSEQ multiplex PCR; TCRdb stores just in-frame clones and leaves some out. Among roughly 140,000 clones, just over 90% were seen once, and the ten largest hold around 5.1%. The sequences come from peripheral blood, collected on day 0 of AZD1222 vaccination. These receptors all come from an adult in good health.

The chain combines TRBV6-5 with TRBJ2-7, with 7 bases aligning to TRBD2. The CDR3 has 13 residues. Germline V gene sequence: CDR1 MNHEY, CDR2 SVGAGI. Trimming cost V 6 bases and J 6 bases; bases outside gene matches: 8. The CDR3 region is CASSPREGREQYF. CDR3 bases: TGTGCCAGCAGCCCCAGGGAGGGTCGCGAGCAGTACTTC.

The V gene is TRBV19, the J gene TRBJ1-2; 7 bases fit TRBD1. Trimming at V came to 4 bases and at J to 8 bases, leaving 4 bases not matched to a gene. The CDR3 is made up of 12 amino acids. Germline-derived CDR1 and CDR2 are LNHDA and SQIVND (reference sequence). The CDR3 loop reads CASSTGQMGYTF. CDR3 in DNA: TGTGCCAGTAGTACGGGACAGATGGGCTACACCTTC.

The chain couples TRBV29-1 to TRBJ2-1; maybe TRBD2 (5 bases). CDR3 length: 16 residues. Between the trimmed V and J ends, which lost 3 bases and 2 bases, there was a span of 17 bases. Germline values: CDR1 SQVTM, CDR2 ANQGSEA. CDR3: CSVDNMASRAYNEQFF. The CDR3 DNA follows: TGCAGCGTTGATAATATGGCTAGCAGAGCCTACAATGAGCAGTTCTTC.

The J gene is TRBJ2-2, the V gene TRBV5-1; 10 nucleotides line up with TRBD1. V lost 5 bases, J lost 4 bases, and 2 bases stayed unmatched. The CDR3 contains 14 residues. Germline loops: CDR1 SGHRS, CDR2 YFSETQ. The CDR3 bases are TGCGCCAGCAGATGGACAGGGGGCACCGGGGAGCTGTTTTTT. Translating it yields CASRWTGGTGELFF.

The chain joins TRBV7-9 to TRBJ2-5; unclear D gene. The germline V and J ends were trimmed by 4 bases and 4 bases, with 10 bases remaining between them. The germline gives CDR1 SEHNR, CDR2 FQNEAQ (reference sequence). The CDR3 sequence is 13 residues long. DNA for the CDR3: TGTGCCAGCAGCTCGAGGTGGGGAGAGACCCAGTACTTC. Its translation: CASSSRWGETQYF.